Reported below is one T cell receptor (beta chain). Its target is unknown. Generated by immunoSEQ multiplex PCR, the TCRdb table keeps only in-frame clones and is missing some. The sample yields approximately 70,000 clones, roughly 88% seen once. This sample was included in a study of T cell responses to AZD1222 COVID-19 vaccine. Points from the study as a whole: Spike-specific TCR depth and breadth grew after two AZD1222 doses. Epitopes outside B.1.351 and B.1.1.7 mutated regions reportedly drew nearly half of spike TCRs.

V was trimmed by 4 bases and J by 11 bases, leaving 15 bases between them. The germline V gene encodes CDR1 LGHDT and CDR2 YNNKEL (reference sequence). This CDR3 has 13 amino acids. The chain uses TRBV3-1 (or the pseudogene TRBV3-2) and TRBJ1-3; D is possibly TRBD1 (5 bases). The source material was peripheral blood, sampled on day 0 of AZD1222 vaccination. This receptor was taken from an adult in good health. The CDR3 DNA reads as TGTGCCAGCAGCCCCAGCTCGGGGGAGGCCATATATTTT. Protein product: CASSPSSGEAIYF.